This TCR beta chain stems from a study of PD-L1 blockade in urothelial cancer. Germline-derived CDR1 and CDR2 are SQVTM and ANQGSEA. The ends were cut back, 6 bases at V and 4 bases at J, with 15 bases in the middle. This CDR3 comprises 14 residues. Only one count was recorded for this clone. Each individual provided 1 to 8 samples (taken pretreatment and on-treatment). TCRdb's table, derived via immunoSEQ multiplex PCR, lists solely in-frame clones and lacks some. The sample lists some 52,000 clones, 60% to 80% seen once, with approximately 3.3% in the top ten. The chain combines TRBV29-1 with TRBJ2-2; the D gene is possibly TRBD2 (6 bases). This specimen consisted of PBMCs, obtained around atezolizumab (anti-PD-L1) treatment. This clonotype originated in a man between 65 and 80 years old with urothelial cancer. The CDR3 here is CSVRRGTSTGELFF. Here the CDR3 DNA reads TGCAGCGTGCGTCGGGGGACCTCCACCGGGGAGCTGTTTTTT.